The 21 T cell receptor beta chains below were found in one sample sequenced in a study of blood T cells in healthy people across ages. For the second PCR, which ran for 7 to 11 cycles, a sample-barcoded 5' primer and a J-beta primer mix were used. Via MiXCR, TCRdb re-called the 5' RACE reads, giving one row per CDR3 protein. Here the sample spans around 1,800,000 distinct CDR3 sequences, 35% to 50% being singletons. Input material: blood. These receptors all stem from a human donor in good health.

V usage is TRBV5-1 and J usage is TRBJ2-3, with TRBD1 matching 7 bases. CDR1 SGHRS and CDR2 YFSETQ come from the germline V gene. Trimming at V came to 4 bases and at J to 5 bases, leaving 7 bases not matched to a gene. This CDR3 region has 14 residues. DNA of the CDR3: TGCGCCAGCAGCACCCAGGGGGTCGGAGATACGCAGTATTTT. Translation: CASSTQGVGDTQYF.

The chain employs TRBV2 and TRBJ2-3; D possibly corresponds to TRBD2 (6 bases). Deletions cut 3 bases from V and 1 base from J, with 11 bases between. In germline, CDR1 is SNHLY, CDR2 FYNNEI. The CDR3 contains 15 residues. The DNA for the CDR3 is TGTGCCAGCAGTGAGACGGGACTTCGCACAGATACGCAGTATTTT. It yields the protein CASSETGLRTDTQYF.

The sample holds a few counts of this clonotype. The V gene is TRBV29-1, the J gene TRBJ1-1, with D perhaps TRBD1 (5 bases). This CDR3 comprises 12 residues. Germline lookup yields CDR1 SQVTM and CDR2 ANQGSEA. V gave up 5 bases and J gave up 5 bases, with 12 bases separating them. Here the CDR3 reads CSVLQGITEAFF. Written as DNA, the CDR3 is TGCAGCGTTCTTCAGGGTATTACTGAAGCTTTCTTT.

The CDR3 region has the DNA TGTGCCAGCAGTTTTGACAGACAAGTTAGCACAGATACGCAGTATTTT. This sequence encodes CASSFDRQVSTDTQYF. The chain employs TRBV12-3 or TRBV12-4 and TRBJ2-3; tentatively, D is TRBD1 (5 bases). The V end lost 3 bases, the J end lost 0 bases, and 13 bases lay between the germline ends. The CDR3 is 16 amino acids.

This clonotype has more than one count but fewer than ten. The V gene is TRBV7-2, the J gene TRBJ1-3; no clear D gene. The V gene lost 1 base and the J gene lost 0 bases, with 13 bases spanning the gap. Germline assignment: CDR1 SGHTA and CDR2 FQGNSA. This CDR3 has 17 residues. CDR3 sequence: CASSLEGYSSSGNTIYF. The CDR3 nucleotides read TGTGCCAGCAGCTTAGAAGGGTATTCGAGCTCTGGAAACACCATATATTTT. The variable domain in full, with the rest retrieved from reference TRBV7-2 and TRBJ1-3, is GAGVSQSPSNKVTEKGKDVELRCDPISGHTALYWYRQSLGQGLEFLIYFQGNSAPDKSGLPSDRFSAERTGGSVSTLTIQRTQQEDSAVYLCASSLEGYSSSGNTIYFGEGSWLTVV.

Details on this clonotype: At one boundary the junction diverges from the germline segment, which might be a read error. The chain carries TRBV28 and TRBJ1-5; the D is unclear. Germline CDR1 is MDHEN and CDR2 is SYDVKM. This CDR3 is built from 14 residues. This CDR3 reads CAGSVVGVTRAQHF. The CDR3 bases are TGTGCCGGCAGCGTCGTCGGGGTTACACGGGCCCAGCATTTT.

This chain connects TRBV5-5 to TRBJ1-2; 11 bases match TRBD1. V lost 1 base to trimming and J lost 4 bases; unmatched junction nucleotides: 6. The CDR3 is 16 amino acids. Germline V gene lookup returns CDR1 SGHKS and CDR2 YYEKEE (reference sequence). CDR3 coding DNA: TGTGCCAGCAGCTTGTCCGGGACAGGGGGTGTCTATGGCTACACCTTC. Its protein product is CASSLSGTGGVYGYTF.

This clonotype was seen a handful of times. J is TRBJ1-2 and V is TRBV10-3; TRBD1 matches at 11 bases. The germline V gene encodes CDR1 ENHRY and CDR2 SYGVKD. Germline trimming cut 3 bases from V and 5 bases from J; bases unmatched to any gene: 14. This CDR3 comprises 18 residues. The CDR3 sequence is CAISEGQGAHIVFYGYTF. The CDR3 region has the DNA TGTGCCATCAGTGAAGGACAGGGGGCCCACATCGTCTTTTATGGCTACACCTTC.

The rearrangement links TRBV7-9 to TRBJ2-5, with 9 bases matching TRBD1. Germline trimming cut 4 bases from V and 11 bases from J; bases unmatched to any gene: 14. The CDR3 has 15 residues. Germline V gives CDR1 SEHNR, CDR2 FQNEAQ (reference sequence). The CDR3 loop is CASSSPGQGYNEQYF. CDR3 bases: TGTGCCAGCAGCTCTCCGGGACAGGGATACAATGAGCAGTACTTC.

This clonotype has only one observation. The chain employs TRBV7-6 and TRBJ2-3; 7 positions agree with TRBD1. This CDR3 has 14 residues. V dropped 6 bases and J dropped 4; count of bases not matched to a gene: 7. CDR1 SGHVS and CDR2 FNYEAQ come from the germline V gene. CDR3 sequence: CASRVGQSSDTQYF. In DNA, the CDR3 is TGTGCCAGCAGGGTGGGACAGTCATCAGATACGCAGTATTTT. The full variable domain, with the rest looked up from reference TRBV7-6 and TRBJ2-3, is GAGVSQSPRYKVTKRGQDVALRCDPISGHVSLYWYRQALGQGPEFLTYFNYEAQQDKSGLPNDRFSAERPEGSISTLTIQRTEQRDSAMYRCASRVGQSSDTQYFGPGTRLTVL.

This clonotype appeared a few times. One base away lies a much larger clone, so this may be a sequencing read error. The chain links TRBV14 to TRBJ1-4; D is uncertain. The V end lost 3 bases, the J end lost 5 bases, and 7 bases lay between the germline ends. The CDR3 spans 13 residues. The germline gives CDR1 SGHDN, CDR2 FVKESK. The CDR3 DNA sequence: TGTGCCAGCAGCCACGAGACAAATGAAAAACTGTTTTTT. As protein: CASSHETNEKLFF. Full variable domain (remainder filled in from reference TRBV14 and TRBJ1-4): EAGVTQFPSHSVIEKGQTVTLRCDPISGHDNLYWYRRVMGKEIKFLLHFVKESKQDESGMPNNRFLAERTGGTYSTLKVQPAELEDSGVYFCASSHETNEKLFFGSGTQLSVL.

This clonotype has just a few counts. This chain joins TRBV4-2 and TRBJ2-1; 7 bases line up with TRBD1. V lost 0 bases and J lost 7; bases outside the gene matches: 6. The CDR3 runs 15 residues. Germline V gives CDR1 LGHNA, CDR2 YNFKEQ. The CDR3 DNA reads TGTGCCAGCAGCCAAGATCACCGACAGGGAAATGAGCAGTTCTTC. Its translation is CASSQDHRQGNEQFF.

This clonotype was picked up a small number of times. The chain combines TRBV24-1 with TRBJ1-2, with D tentatively TRBD1 (5 bases). This CDR3 has 13 residues. V lost 3 bases, J lost 8 bases, and 12 bases lay in between. Germline lookup yields CDR1 KGHDR and CDR2 SFDVKD. This CDR3 is CATSDLTGPGYTF. The CDR3 nucleotides are TGTGCCACCAGTGATCTTACGGGACCCGGCTACACCTTC.

This sequence joins TRBV7-2 and TRBJ1-2, with no clear D. Trimming pared 1 base from V and 5 bases from J, leaving 14 bases between. The CDR3 sequence is 15 residues long. In germline, CDR1 is SGHTA, CDR2 FQGNSA. CDR3 sequence reads: CASSLESSDAYGYTF. CDR3 sequence (DNA): TGTGCCAGCAGCTTAGAAAGTTCTGACGCTTATGGCTACACCTTC.

This clonotype has at least ten counts. The CDR3 DNA sequence: TGTGCCAGCAGTTTATCACTAGCGGGGGGCACAGATACGCAGTATTTT. This encodes CASSLSLAGGTDTQYF. The chain employs TRBV12-3 or TRBV12-4 and TRBJ2-3, with TRBD2 matching 11 bases. J was trimmed by 1 base and V by 2 bases; bases with no gene match: 2. The CDR3 runs to 16 residues.

The V gene is TRBV7-9, the J gene TRBJ1-2; D ambiguous. Looked up from germline, CDR1 is SEHNR and CDR2 is FQNEAQ (reference sequence). Deletions cut 5 bases from V and 8 bases from J, with 12 bases between. CDR3 length: 12 residues. The CDR3 is CASSLGSKGYTF. The CDR3 region has the DNA TGTGCCAGCAGCCTGGGGAGTAAGGGCTACACCTTC.

V is TRBV29-1 and J is TRBJ2-1; D gene uncertain. The CDR3 is 12 residues long. Trimming pared 5 bases from V and 13 bases from J, leaving 18 bases between. Germline V gene data show CDR1 as SQVTM and CDR2 as ANQGSEA. CDR3 residues: CSVLSGDETQFF. The DNA for the CDR3 is TGCAGCGTTTTGTCTGGGGATGAGACCCAGTTCTTC.

This sequence joins TRBV11-2 and TRBJ2-1; D tentatively reads TRBD1 or TRBD2 (5 bases each). The V and J ends lost 2 bases and 0 bases respectively, with 11 bases between them. The CDR3 has 16 residues. Germline V gene sequence: CDR1 SGHAT, CDR2 FQNNGV. CDR3 nucleotides: TGTGCCAGCAGCTTAAAATCAGGGAGCTCCTACAATGAGCAGTTCTTC. Translated, it gives CASSLKSGSSYNEQFF.

This chain uses TRBV30 with TRBJ1-2; no clear D gene. The germline V gene encodes CDR1 GTSNPN and CDR2 SVGIG (reference sequence). The CDR3 is 13 residues long. V gave up 1 base and J gave up 3 bases, with 9 bases separating them. The CDR3 nucleotides read TGTGCCTGGAGTGGGGGTTTGGACTATGGCTACACCTTC. It is translated as CAWSGGLDYGYTF.

V and J are TRBV27 and TRBJ2-7, with D tentatively TRBD2 (6 bases). CDR1 is MNHEY and CDR2 is SMNVEV in the germline V gene (reference sequence). Trimming cost V 6 bases and J 0 bases, with 12 bases left between them. This CDR3 has 14 residues. CDR3 DNA: TGTGCCAGCAGCTCTAGCGTCGCCTCCTACGAGCAGTACTTC. Residues: CASSSSVASYEQYF.

The J gene is TRBJ2-3, the V gene TRBV9; D ambiguous. The germline gives CDR1 SGDLS, CDR2 YYNGEE. V shed 2 bases and J shed 4 bases, with 11 bases lying between them. This CDR3 spans 14 amino acids. The CDR3 here is CASSVFGFADTQYF. For the CDR3, the DNA is TGTGCCAGCAGCGTTTTTGGTTTTGCAGATACGCAGTATTTT.